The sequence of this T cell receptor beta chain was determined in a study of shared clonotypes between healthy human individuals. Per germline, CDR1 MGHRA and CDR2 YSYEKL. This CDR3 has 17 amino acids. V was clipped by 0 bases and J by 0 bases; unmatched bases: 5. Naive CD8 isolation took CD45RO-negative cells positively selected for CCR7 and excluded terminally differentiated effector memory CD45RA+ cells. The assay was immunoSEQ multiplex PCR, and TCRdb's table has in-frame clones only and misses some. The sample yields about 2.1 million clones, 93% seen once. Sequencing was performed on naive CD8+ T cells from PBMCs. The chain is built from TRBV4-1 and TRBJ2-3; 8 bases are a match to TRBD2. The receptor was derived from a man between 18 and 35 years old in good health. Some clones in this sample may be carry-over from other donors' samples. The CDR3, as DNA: TGCGCCAGCAGCCAAGACGGAAGCGGGAGAAGCACAGATACGCAGTATTTT. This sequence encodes CASSQDGSGRSTDTQYF.